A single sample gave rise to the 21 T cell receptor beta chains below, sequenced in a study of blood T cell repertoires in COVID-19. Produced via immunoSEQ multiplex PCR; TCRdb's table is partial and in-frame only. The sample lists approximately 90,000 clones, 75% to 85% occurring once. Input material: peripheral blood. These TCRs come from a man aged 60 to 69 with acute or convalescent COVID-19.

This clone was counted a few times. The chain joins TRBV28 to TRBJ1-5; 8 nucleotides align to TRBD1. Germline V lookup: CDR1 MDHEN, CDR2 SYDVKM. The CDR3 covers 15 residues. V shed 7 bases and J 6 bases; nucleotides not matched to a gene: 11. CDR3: CASTKGQGFGQPQHF. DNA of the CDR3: TGTGCCAGCACCAAAGGACAGGGCTTCGGTCAGCCCCAGCATTTT.

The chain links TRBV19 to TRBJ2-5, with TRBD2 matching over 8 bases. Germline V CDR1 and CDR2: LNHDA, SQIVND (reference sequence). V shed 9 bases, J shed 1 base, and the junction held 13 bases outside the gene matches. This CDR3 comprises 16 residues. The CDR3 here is CASSLRAGAIQETQYF. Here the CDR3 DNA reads TGTGCCAGCTCCCTCCGAGCGGGGGCGATCCAAGAGACCCAGTACTTC.

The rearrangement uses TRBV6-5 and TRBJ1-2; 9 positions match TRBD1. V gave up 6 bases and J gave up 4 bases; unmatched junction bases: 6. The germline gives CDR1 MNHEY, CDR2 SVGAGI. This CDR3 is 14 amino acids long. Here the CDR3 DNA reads TGTGCCAGCAGGGGGACAGGGAAAGGCTATGGCTACACCTTC. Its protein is CASRGTGKGYGYTF.

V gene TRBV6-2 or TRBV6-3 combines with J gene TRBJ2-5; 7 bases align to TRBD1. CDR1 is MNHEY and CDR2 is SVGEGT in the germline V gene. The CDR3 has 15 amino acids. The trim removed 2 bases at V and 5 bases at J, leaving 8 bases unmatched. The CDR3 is CASSYGGTGVETQYF. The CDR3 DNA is TGTGCCAGCAGTTACGGGGGAACAGGGGTGGAGACCCAGTACTTC.

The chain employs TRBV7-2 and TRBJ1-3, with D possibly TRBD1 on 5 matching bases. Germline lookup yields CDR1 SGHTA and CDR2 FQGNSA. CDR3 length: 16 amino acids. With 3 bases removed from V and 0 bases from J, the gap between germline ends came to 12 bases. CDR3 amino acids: CASSLGLPSSGNTIYF. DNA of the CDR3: TGTGCCAGCAGCTTGGGACTCCCGAGCTCTGGAAACACCATATATTTT.

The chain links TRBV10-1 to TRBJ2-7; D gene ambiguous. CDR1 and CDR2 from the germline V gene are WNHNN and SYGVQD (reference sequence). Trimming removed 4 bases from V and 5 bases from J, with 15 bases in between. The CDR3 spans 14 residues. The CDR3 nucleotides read TGCGCCAGCAGTGGTCCCGGGTCATGGGACGAGCAGTACGTC. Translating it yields CASSGPGSWDEQYV.

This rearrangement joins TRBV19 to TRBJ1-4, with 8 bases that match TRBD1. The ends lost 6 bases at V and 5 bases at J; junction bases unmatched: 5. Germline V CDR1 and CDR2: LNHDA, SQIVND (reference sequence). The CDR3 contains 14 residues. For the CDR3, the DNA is TGTGCCAGTAGAAGAAGGACAGGGAATGAAAAACTGTTTTTT. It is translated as CASRRRTGNEKLFF. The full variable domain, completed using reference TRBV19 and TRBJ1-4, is DGGITQSPKYLFRKEGQNVTLSCEQNLNHDAMYWYRQDPGQGLRLIYYSQIVNDFQKGDIAEGYSVSREKKESFPLTVTSAQKNPTAFYLCASRRRTGNEKLFFGSGTQLSVL.

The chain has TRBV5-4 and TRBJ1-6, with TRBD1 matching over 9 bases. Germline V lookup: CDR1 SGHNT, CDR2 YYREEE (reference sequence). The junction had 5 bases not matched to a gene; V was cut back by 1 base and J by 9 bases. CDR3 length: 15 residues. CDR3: CASSLRDRDSSPLHF. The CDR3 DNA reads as TGTGCCAGCAGCTTGAGGGACAGGGATAGTTCACCCCTCCACTTT.

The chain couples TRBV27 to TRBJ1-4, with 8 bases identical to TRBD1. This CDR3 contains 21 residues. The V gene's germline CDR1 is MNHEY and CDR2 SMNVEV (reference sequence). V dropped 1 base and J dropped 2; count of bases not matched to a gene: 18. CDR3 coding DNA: TGTGCCAGCAGTTTATTTGCCCCGGGACAGGCGGGTCTTGGGACTAATGAAAAACTGTTTTTT. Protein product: CASSLFAPGQAGLGTNEKLFF.

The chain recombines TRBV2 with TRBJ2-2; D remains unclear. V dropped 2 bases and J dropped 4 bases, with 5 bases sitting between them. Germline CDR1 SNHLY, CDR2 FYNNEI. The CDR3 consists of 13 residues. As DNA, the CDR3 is TGTGCCAGCAGTGAATCCAGCACCGGGGAGCTGTTTTTT. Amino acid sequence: CASSESSTGELFF.

This chain's CDR3 is CASSFSPGQGYGYTF. The CDR3 DNA sequence: TGCGCCAGCAGTTTTTCCCCGGGACAGGGCTATGGCTACACCTTC. V is TRBV5-1 and J is TRBJ1-2; 9 bases are a match to TRBD1. Trimming took 5 bases from V and 4 from J; bases not matched to a gene: 9. The CDR3 covers 15 residues. Germline V gene data show CDR1 as SGHRS and CDR2 as YFSETQ.

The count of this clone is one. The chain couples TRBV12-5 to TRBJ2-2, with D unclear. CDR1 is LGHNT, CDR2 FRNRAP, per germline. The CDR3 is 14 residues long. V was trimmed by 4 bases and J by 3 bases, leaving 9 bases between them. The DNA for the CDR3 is TGTGCTAGTGGTTCAAACACCCACACCGGGGAGCTGTTTTTT. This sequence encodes CASGSNTHTGELFF. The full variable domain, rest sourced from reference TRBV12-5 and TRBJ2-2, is DARVTQTPRHKVTEMGQEVTMRCQPILGHNTVFWYRQTMMQGLELLAYFRNRAPLDDSGMPKDRFSAEMPDATLATLKIQPSEPRDSAVYFCASGSNTHTGELFFGEGSRLTVL.

This chain's CDR3 is CASSVWSGSNTIYF. Here the CDR3 DNA reads TGTGCCAGCAGTGTATGGTCAGGGTCTAACACCATATATTTT. J is TRBJ1-3 and V is TRBV2; D might be TRBD1 (5 bases). CDR3 length: 14 amino acids. V lost 4 bases, J lost 7 bases, and 14 bases lay in between. Germline V gene data show CDR1 as SNHLY and CDR2 as FYNNEI.

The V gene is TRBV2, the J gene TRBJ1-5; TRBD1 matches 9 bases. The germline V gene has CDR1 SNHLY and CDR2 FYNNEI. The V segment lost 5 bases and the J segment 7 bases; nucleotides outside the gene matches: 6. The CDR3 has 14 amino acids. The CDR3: CASSRTGGRQPQHF. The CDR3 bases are TGTGCCAGCAGTCGCACAGGGGGCAGACAGCCCCAGCATTTT.

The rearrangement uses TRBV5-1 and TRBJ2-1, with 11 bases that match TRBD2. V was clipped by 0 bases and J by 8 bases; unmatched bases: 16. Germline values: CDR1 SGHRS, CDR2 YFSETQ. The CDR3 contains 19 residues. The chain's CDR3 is CASSLAAFHSGGAVDEQFF. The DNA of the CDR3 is TGCGCCAGCAGCTTGGCGGCTTTTCATAGCGGGGGGGCCGTAGATGAGCAGTTCTTC. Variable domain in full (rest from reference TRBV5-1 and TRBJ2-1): KAGVTQTPRYLIKTRGQQVTLSCSPISGHRSVSWYQQTPGQGLQFLFEYFSETQRNKGNFPGRFSGRQFSNSRSEMNVSTLELGDSALYLCASSLAAFHSGGAVDEQFFGPGTRLTVL.

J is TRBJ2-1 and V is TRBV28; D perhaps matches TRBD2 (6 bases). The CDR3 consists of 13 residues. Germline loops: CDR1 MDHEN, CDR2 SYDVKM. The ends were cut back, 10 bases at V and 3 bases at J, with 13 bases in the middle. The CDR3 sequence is CAIREAVYNEQFF. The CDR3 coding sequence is TGTGCCATTAGGGAGGCAGTCTACAATGAGCAGTTCTTC. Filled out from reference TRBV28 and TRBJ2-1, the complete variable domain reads DVKVTQSSRYLVKRTGEKVFLECVQDMDHENMFWYRQDPGLGLRLIYFSYDVKMKEKGDIPEGYSVSREKKERFSLILESASTNQTSMYLCAIREAVYNEQFFGPGTRLTVL.

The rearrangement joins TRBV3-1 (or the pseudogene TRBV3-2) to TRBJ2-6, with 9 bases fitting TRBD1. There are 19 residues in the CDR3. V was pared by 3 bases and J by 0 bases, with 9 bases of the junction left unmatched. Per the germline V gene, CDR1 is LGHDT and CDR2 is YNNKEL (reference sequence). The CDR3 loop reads CASSQGTGSFFSGANVLTF. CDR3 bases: TGTGCCAGCAGCCAGGGGACAGGGTCCTTCTTCTCTGGGGCCAACGTCCTGACTTTC.

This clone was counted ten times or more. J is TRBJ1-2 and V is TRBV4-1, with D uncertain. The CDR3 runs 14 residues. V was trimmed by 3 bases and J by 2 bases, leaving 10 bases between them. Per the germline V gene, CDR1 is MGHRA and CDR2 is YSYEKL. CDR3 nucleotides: TGCGCCAGCAGCCACCTAACAGAAAACTATGGCTACACCTTC. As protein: CASSHLTENYGYTF.

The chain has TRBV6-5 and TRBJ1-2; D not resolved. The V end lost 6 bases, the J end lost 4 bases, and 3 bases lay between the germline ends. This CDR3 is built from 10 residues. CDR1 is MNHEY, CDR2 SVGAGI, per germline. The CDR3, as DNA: TGTGCCAGCAGCATCTATGGCTACACCTTC. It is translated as CASSIYGYTF.

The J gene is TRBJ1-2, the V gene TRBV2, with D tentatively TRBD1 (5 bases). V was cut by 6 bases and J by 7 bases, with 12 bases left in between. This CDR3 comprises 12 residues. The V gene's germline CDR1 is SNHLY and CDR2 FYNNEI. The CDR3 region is CASRVRVPGYTF. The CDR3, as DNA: TGTGCCAGCAGGGTCAGGGTGCCTGGCTACACCTTC.

The CDR3, as DNA: TGTGCCACCAGCAGAGTGCGGTGGGGCGGCAATCAGCCCCAGCATTTT. Residues: CATSRVRWGGNQPQHF. The V and J genes are TRBV15 and TRBJ1-5, with D tentatively TRBD1 (5 bases). The V end lost 1 base, the J end lost 2 bases, and 12 bases lay between the germline ends. The CDR3 contains 16 residues. CDR1 LNHNV and CDR2 YYDKDF come from the germline V gene (reference sequence).